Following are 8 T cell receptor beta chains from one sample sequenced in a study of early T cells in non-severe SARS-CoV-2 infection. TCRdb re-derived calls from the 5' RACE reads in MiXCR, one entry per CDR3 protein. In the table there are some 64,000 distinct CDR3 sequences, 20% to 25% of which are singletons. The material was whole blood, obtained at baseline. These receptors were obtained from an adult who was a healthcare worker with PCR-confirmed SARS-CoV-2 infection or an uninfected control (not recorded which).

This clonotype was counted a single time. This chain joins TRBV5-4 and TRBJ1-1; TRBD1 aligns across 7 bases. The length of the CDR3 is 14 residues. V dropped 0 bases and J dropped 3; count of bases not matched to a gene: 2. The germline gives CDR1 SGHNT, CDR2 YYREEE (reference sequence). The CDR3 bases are TGTGCCAGCAGCTTGGCTGGGACAGACACTGAAGCTTTCTTT. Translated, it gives CASSLAGTDTEAFF.

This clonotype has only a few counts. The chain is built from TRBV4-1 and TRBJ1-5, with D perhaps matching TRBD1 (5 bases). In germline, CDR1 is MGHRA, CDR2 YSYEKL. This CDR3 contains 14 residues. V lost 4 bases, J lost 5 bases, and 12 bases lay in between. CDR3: CASSLWDLDQPQHF. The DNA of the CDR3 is TGCGCCAGCAGCCTTTGGGACTTGGATCAGCCCCAGCATTTT.

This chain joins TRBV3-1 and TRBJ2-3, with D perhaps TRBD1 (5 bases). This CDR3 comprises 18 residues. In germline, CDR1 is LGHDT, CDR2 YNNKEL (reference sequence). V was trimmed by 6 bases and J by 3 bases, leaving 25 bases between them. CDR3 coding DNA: TGTGCCAGCAGTCCAAGTCAAGGGCACAGACCAGGGACAGATACGCAGTATTTT. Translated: CASSPSQGHRPGTDTQYF.

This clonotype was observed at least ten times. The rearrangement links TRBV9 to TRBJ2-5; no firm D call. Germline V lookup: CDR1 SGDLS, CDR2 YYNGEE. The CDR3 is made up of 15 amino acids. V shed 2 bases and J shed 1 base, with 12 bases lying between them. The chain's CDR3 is CASSVGKPLQETQYF. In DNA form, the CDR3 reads TGTGCCAGCAGCGTGGGCAAACCCCTCCAAGAGACCCAGTACTTC. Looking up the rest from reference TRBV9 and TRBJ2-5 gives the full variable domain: DSGVTQTPKHLITATGQRVTLRCSPRSGDLSVYWYQQSLDQGLQFLIQYYNGEERAKGNILERFSAQQFPDLHSELNLSSLELGDSALYFCASSVGKPLQETQYFGPGTRLLVL.

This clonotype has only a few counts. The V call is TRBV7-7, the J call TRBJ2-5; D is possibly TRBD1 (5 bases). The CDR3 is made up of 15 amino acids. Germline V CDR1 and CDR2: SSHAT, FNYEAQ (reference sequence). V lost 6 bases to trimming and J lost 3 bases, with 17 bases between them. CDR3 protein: CASSAIGAGKETQYF. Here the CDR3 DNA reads TGTGCCAGCAGTGCGATTGGTGCAGGGAAAGAGACCCAGTACTTC.

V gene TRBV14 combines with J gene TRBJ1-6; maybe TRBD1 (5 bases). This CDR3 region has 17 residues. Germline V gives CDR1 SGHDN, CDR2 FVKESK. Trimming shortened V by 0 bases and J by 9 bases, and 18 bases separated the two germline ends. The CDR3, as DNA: TGTGCCAGCAGCCAAGATTACGGGCAGGGAGGGACTTCACCCCTCCACTTT. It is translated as CASSQDYGQGGTSPLHF. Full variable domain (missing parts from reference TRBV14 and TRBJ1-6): EAGVTQFPSHSVIEKGQTVTLRCDPISGHDNLYWYRRVMGKEIKFLLHFVKESKQDESGMPNNRFLAERTGGTYSTLKVQPAELEDSGVYFCASSQDYGQGGTSPLHFGNGTRLTVT.

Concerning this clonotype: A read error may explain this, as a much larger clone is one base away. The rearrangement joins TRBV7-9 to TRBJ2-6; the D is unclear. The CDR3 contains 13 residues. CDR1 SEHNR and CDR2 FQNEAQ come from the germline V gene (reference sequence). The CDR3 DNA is TGTGCCAGCAGCCCGTCTGGGACCAACGTCCTGACTTTC. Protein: CASSPSGTNVLTF.

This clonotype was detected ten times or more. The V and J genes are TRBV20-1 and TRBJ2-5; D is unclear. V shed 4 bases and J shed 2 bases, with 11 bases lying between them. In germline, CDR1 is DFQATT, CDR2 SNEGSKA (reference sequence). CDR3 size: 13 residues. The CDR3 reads CSAIKGLQETQYF. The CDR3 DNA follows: TGCAGTGCTATCAAAGGCCTTCAAGAGACCCAGTACTTC.